This TCR beta chain emerged from a study of cytomegalovirus exposure and HLA in healthy donors. The CDR3 spans 16 residues. CDR1 and CDR2 (germline): PRHDT, FYEKMQ (reference sequence). The ends were cut back, 6 bases at V and 0 bases at J, with 12 bases in the middle. Some clones are missing from TCRdb's copy, which holds only in-frame ones; the method was immunoSEQ multiplex PCR. This table has 90,000 to 150,000 clones, over 75% appearing once. The V gene is TRBV13, the J gene TRBJ1-6, with a weak D call TRBD1 (6 bases). Sequenced sample: PBMCs. This TCR derives from a woman in her twenties or thirties in good health and CMV-seronegative. CDR3 sequence (DNA): TGTGCCAGCAGTCCGACAGGAAGCTCCTATAATTCACCCCTCCACTTT. Amino acids: CASSPTGSSYNSPLHF.